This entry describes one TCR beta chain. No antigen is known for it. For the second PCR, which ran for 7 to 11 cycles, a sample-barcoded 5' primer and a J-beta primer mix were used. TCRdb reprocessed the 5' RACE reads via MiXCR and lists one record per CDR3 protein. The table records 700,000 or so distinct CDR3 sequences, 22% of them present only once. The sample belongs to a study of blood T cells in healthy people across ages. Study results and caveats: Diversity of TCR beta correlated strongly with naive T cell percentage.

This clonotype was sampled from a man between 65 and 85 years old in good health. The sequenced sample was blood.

In nucleotides, the CDR3 is TGTGCCAGCTCCCGGGCAGGCCTCATGAACACTGAAGCTTTCTTT. This sequence encodes CASSRAGLMNTEAFF. V is TRBV6-1 and J is TRBJ1-1; no firm D call. V lost 8 bases to trimming and J lost 0 bases, with 16 bases between them. The V gene's germline CDR1 is MNHNS and CDR2 SASEGT. The CDR3 loop spans 15 amino acids.